Sequencing of this T cell receptor beta chain was carried out in a study of blood T cell repertoires in COVID-19. Study as a whole: The samples span acute and convalescent COVID-19 from the United States, Italy and Spain.

Per the original methods: Estimation of nucleated cell counts was performed using reference gene primer amplification. Libraries were prepared by immunoSEQ multiplex PCR; TCRdb keeps only in-frame clonotypes and omits some of them. From that table come the V and J calls and clone size; the DNA was used to work out D and trimming. The sample lists about 350,000 clones, about nine tenths occurring once. Germline V CDR1 and CDR2: SEHNR, FQNEAQ (reference sequence). V lost 7 bases, J lost 4 bases, and 19 bases lay in between. This CDR3 is 15 amino acids long. This chain uses TRBV7-9 with TRBJ1-2; D is unclear. This TCR was sampled from a man aged 30-40 years with COVID-19, enrolled during active disease. The sequenced material came from peripheral blood. The CDR3, as DNA: TGTGCCAGCACCTTGGACCCACCGAGAAGCTATGGCTACACCTTC. It codes for CASTLDPPRSYGYTF.